Shown below are 11 T cell receptor beta chains from a single sample sequenced in a study of T-cell memory formation after mild COVID-19. Using its own MiXCR run on the 5' RACE reads, TCRdb lists one record per CDR3 protein. Of roughly 410,000 distinct CDR3 sequences in the sample, approximately 24% are singletons; the top ten hold 8.8%. The sequenced sample was PBMCs or a T cell subset sorted from them (not recorded which). The receptors originated from an adult woman who had mild COVID-19 (a few samples of this study predate the infection). Cell type and time point are not known.

In its sample, this clonotype was seen a few times. The chain joins TRBV12-3 or TRBV12-4 to TRBJ2-1, with 9 bases that match TRBD2. The CDR3 length is 17 residues. After removal of 6 bases from V and 4 bases from J, the junction contained 13 bases not matched to a gene. CDR3 amino acids: CASSPAGWRGGYNEQFF. The CDR3 DNA is TGTGCCAGCAGCCCCGCGGGTTGGCGGGGGGGGTACAATGAGCAGTTCTTC.

The CDR3 region is CSVEAGLSGNTIYF. CDR3 DNA sequence: TGCAGCGTTGAAGCAGGGCTCTCTGGAAACACCATATATTTT. V usage is TRBV29-1 and J usage is TRBJ1-3, with a possible D match to TRBD1 (5 bases). Trimming took off 1 base at V and 0 bases at J, with 7 bases between the two ends. The CDR3 loop spans 14 amino acids. Germline V lookup: CDR1 SQVTM, CDR2 ANQGSEA.

The chain couples TRBV3-1 to TRBJ1-1; D is undetermined. Germline V gives CDR1 LGHDT, CDR2 YNNKEL (reference sequence). The CDR3 spans 16 residues. V lost 4 bases to trimming and J lost 5 bases, with 20 bases between them. The CDR3 is CASSPDRRIRATEAFF. CDR3 sequence (DNA): TGTGCCAGCAGCCCCGATCGTCGAATTCGAGCAACTGAAGCTTTCTTT.

V is TRBV7-8 and J is TRBJ1-2; the match to TRBD1 covers 7 bases. Germline V gene sequence: CDR1 SGHVS, CDR2 FQNEAQ. J gave up 5 bases and V 1 base, and 7 bases lay outside the gene matches. This CDR3 has 15 residues. The CDR3 DNA reads TGTGCCAGCAGCTTAGGGACAGGTCTAAATTATGGCTACACCTTC. Translation: CASSLGTGLNYGYTF.

This chain joins TRBV5-1 and TRBJ1-6; the D gene is possibly TRBD1 (6 bases). This CDR3 spans 14 amino acids. V lost 1 base and J 8 bases, leaving 10 bases between the germline ends. The germline gives CDR1 SGHRS, CDR2 YFSETQ. CDR3 sequence (DNA): TGCGCCAGCAGCTTGCTACAGGGAGATTCACCCCTCCACTTT. Translating it yields CASSLLQGDSPLHF.

This clonotype appeared once. The V call is TRBV19, the J call TRBJ1-5; 8 nucleotides align to TRBD1. Germline lookup yields CDR1 LNHDA and CDR2 SQIVND (reference sequence). Trimming at V came to 4 bases and at J to 0 bases, leaving 8 bases not matched to a gene. The CDR3 covers 17 residues. The DNA of the CDR3 is TGTGCCAGTAGTAATCAGGGGGCTACCTATAGCAATCAGCCCCAGCATTTT. Its translation is CASSNQGATYSNQPQHF. Supplemented by reference TRBV19 and TRBJ1-5, the full variable domain reads DGGITQSPKYLFRKEGQNVTLSCEQNLNHDAMYWYRQDPGQGLRLIYYSQIVNDFQKGDIAEGYSVSREKKESFPLTVTSAQKNPTAFYLCASSNQGATYSNQPQHFGDGTRLSIL.

This clonotype appeared a few times. V gene TRBV29-1 combines with J gene TRBJ2-3, with D perhaps TRBD1 or TRBD2 (5 bases each). Germline CDR1 reads SQVTM; CDR2 reads ANQGSEA. With 1 base removed from V and 0 bases from J, the gap between germline ends came to 14 bases. This CDR3 is built from 16 residues. CDR3 residues: CSVEGGSVTSTDTQYF. The CDR3, as DNA: TGCAGCGTTGAAGGGGGGAGTGTGACTAGCACAGATACGCAGTATTTT.

This clonotype has more than one count but fewer than ten. This chain links TRBV7-9 with TRBJ2-7; D might be TRBD1 (6 bases). The CDR3 runs to 15 residues. V was cut by 4 bases and J by 5 bases, with 18 bases left in between. Germline-derived CDR1 and CDR2 are SEHNR and FQNEAQ (reference sequence). CDR3 nucleotides: TGTGCCAGCAGCTCCTACAGGGCCCTTATTGACGAGCAGTACTTC. Amino acid sequence: CASSSYRALIDEQYF.

The chain has TRBV12-3 or TRBV12-4 and TRBJ2-1; D is ambiguous. V gave up 2 bases and J gave up 9 bases, with 11 bases separating them. The CDR3 totals 13 residues. The CDR3 region has the DNA TGTGCCAGCAGTTTATTAAGAGCTGGTGAGCAGTTCTTC. As protein: CASSLLRAGEQFF.

This clonotype was observed a few times. This chain connects TRBV12-3 or TRBV12-4 to TRBJ2-3; 8 positions agree with TRBD1. V lost 7 bases and J lost 8; bases outside the gene matches: 11. The CDR3 length is 14 residues. CDR3 residues: CASIVGQGSGTQYF. Here the CDR3 DNA reads TGTGCCAGCATAGTAGGACAGGGTTCGGGTACGCAGTATTTT.

The genes are TRBV29-1 and TRBJ2-1, with 11 nucleotides matching TRBD2. V was pared by 7 bases and J by 3 bases, with 8 bases of the junction left unmatched. Germline V CDR1 and CDR2: SQVTM, ANQGSEA. The CDR3 runs to 15 residues. The CDR3 reads CSAQPTSGNYNEQFF. DNA for the CDR3: TGCAGCGCTCAACCGACTAGCGGGAACTACAATGAGCAGTTCTTC.